The next 8 T cell receptor beta chains were all read from a single sample in a study of blood T cells in healthy people across ages (dated by TCRdb to the mid-2010s). The protocol used for the library was 5' RACE. TCRdb shows the sequencer as Illumina HiSeq 2500. A second 7 to 11 cycle PCR used a sample-barcoded 5' primer and a J-beta primer mix. TCRdb trimmed public reads at Q25 via fastp, called clones via MiXCR and kept in-frame beta chains. Merged by CDR3 protein, the rows form single entries marked with the most common genes and DNA. This sample gives about 1.8 million distinct CDR3 sequences in total; about 49% of them show up just once. The ten largest account for over 2% of the sample. The sequencing sample was made of blood. The source is a woman aged 40 to 50 in good health.

The chain carries TRBV11-2 and TRBJ2-1; 12 bases line up with TRBD2. This CDR3 contains 13 residues. In germline, CDR1 is SGHAT, CDR2 FQNNGV. Trimming took 7 bases from V and 10 from J; bases not matched to a gene: 5. The CDR3 is CASTHGLAGEQFF. The CDR3, as DNA: TGTGCCAGCACTCATGGACTAGCGGGGGAGCAGTTCTTC. Full variable domain (rest looked up from reference TRBV11-2 and TRBJ2-1): EAGVAQSPRYKIIEKRQSVAFWCNPISGHATLYWYQQILGQGPKLLIQFQNNGVVDDSQLPKDRFSAERLKGVDSTLKIQPAKLEDSAVYLCASTHGLAGEQFFGPGTRLTVL.

The rearrangement uses TRBV5-5 and TRBJ1-2; 7 nucleotides line up with TRBD1. Germline assignment: CDR1 SGHKS and CDR2 YYEKEE (reference sequence). This CDR3 region has 13 residues. Germline trimming cut 2 bases from V and 3 bases from J; bases unmatched to any gene: 1. CDR3 DNA sequence: TGTGCCAGCAGCTTTGGACAGGACTATGGCTACACCTTC. Its translation is CASSFGQDYGYTF.

Remarks on this clonotype: Sequence at one end of the junction differs from germline and may be a read error. The chain combines TRBV4-1 with TRBJ2-4; D gene unclear. The V gene's germline CDR1 is MGHRA and CDR2 YSYEKL. This CDR3 comprises 17 residues. The CDR3 DNA follows: TGCGCCAGCGGCCAAGAATATAGTAGGGTTGGGAAGAACATTCAGTACTTC. Protein: CASGQEYSRVGKNIQYF.

This clonotype has just a few counts. The chain employs TRBV7-2 and TRBJ2-7, with a possible D match to TRBD1 (5 bases). The J call may be faulty, since TRBJ2-5 better matches the DNA end. This CDR3 contains 14 residues. Germline lookup yields CDR1 SGHTA and CDR2 FQGNSA. In DNA, the CDR3 is TGTGCCAGCAGCTTAGCCTGGCAGGGCAAGACCCAGTACTTC. Amino acids: CASSLAWQGKTQYF.

The chain carries TRBV7-2 and TRBJ1-6, with 7 bases lining up with TRBD1. The V segment lost 3 bases and the J segment 8 bases; nucleotides outside the gene matches: 7. The CDR3 is made up of 15 amino acids. Germline V gene sequence: CDR1 SGHTA, CDR2 FQGNSA. Here the CDR3 DNA reads TGTGCCAGCAGCTTCAGCGAGGGGGCTGATTCACCCCTCCACTTT. Translated: CASSFSEGADSPLHF.

The chain couples TRBV12-3 or TRBV12-4 to TRBJ1-2; 11 positions match TRBD1. Unmatched junction bases numbered 9, after V lost 6 bases and J lost 3 bases. This CDR3 is built from 16 residues. CDR3: CASRPTGQGADYGYTF. DNA of the CDR3: TGTGCCAGCAGACCCACCGGACAGGGGGCGGACTATGGCTACACCTTC.

V and J are TRBV3-1 and TRBJ2-3; perhaps TRBD2 as D (6 bases). Germline CDR1 and CDR2: LGHDT and YNNKEL (reference sequence). Trimming shortened V by 7 bases and J by 5 bases, and 13 bases separated the two germline ends. The CDR3 spans 13 residues. The DNA of the CDR3 is TGTGCCAGCATGGCGGGGAGCGGAGATACGCAGTATTTT. This translates into CASMAGSGDTQYF.

This sequence joins TRBV21-1 and TRBJ2-7. TRBV21-1 is deemed a pseudogene. This CDR3 spans 16 amino acids. The CDR3 is CASSTQIGVWVYEQYF. CDR3 in DNA: TGTGCCAGCAGCACCCAAATTGGAGTTTGGGTGTACGAGCAGTACTTC.